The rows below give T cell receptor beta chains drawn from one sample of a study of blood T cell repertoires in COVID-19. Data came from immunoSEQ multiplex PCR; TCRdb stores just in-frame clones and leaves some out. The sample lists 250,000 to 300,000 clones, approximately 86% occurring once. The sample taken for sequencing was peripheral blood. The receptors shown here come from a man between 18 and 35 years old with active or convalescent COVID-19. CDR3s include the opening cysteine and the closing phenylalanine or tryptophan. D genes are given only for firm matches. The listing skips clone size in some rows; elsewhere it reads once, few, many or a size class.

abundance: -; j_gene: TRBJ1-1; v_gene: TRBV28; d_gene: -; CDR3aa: CASSPGWEAFF; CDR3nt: TGTGCCAGCAGTCCCGGGTGGGAAGCTTTCTTT
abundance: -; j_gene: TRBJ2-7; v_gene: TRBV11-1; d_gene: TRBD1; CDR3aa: CASSLARTGASYEQYF; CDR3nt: TGTGCCAGCAGCTTAGCGCGGACAGGGGCGTCCTACGAGCAGTACTTC
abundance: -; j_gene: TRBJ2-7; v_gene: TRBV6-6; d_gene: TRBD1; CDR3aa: CASTGQGSSYEQYF; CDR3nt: TGTGCCAGCACCGGACAGGGGTCCTCCTACGAGCAGTACTTC
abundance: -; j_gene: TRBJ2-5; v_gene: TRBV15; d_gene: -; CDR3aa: CATSRDLGGGAQYF; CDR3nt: TGTGCCACCAGCAGAGATCTGGGCGGAGGGGCCCAGTACTTC
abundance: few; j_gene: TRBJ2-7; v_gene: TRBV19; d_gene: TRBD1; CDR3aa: CASSIDTGTGDEQYF; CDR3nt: TGTGCCAGTAGTATAGATACCGGGACAGGGGATGAGCAGTACTTC
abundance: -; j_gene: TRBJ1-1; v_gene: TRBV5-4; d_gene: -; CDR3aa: CASSLEGGTEAFF; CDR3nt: TGTGCCAGCAGCTTGGAGGGAGGCACTGAAGCTTTCTTT
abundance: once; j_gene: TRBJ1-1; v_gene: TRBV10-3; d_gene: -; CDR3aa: CAISERGTEAFF; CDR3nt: TGTGCCATCAGTGAAAGGGGGACTGAAGCTTTCTTT
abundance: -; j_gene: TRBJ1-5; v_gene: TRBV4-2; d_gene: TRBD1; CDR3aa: CASSQDLGQGGQPQHF; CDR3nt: TGTGCCAGCAGCCAAGATTTGGGACAGGGGGGGCAGCCCCAGCATTTT
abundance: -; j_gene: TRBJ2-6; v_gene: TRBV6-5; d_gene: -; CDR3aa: CASSSTSAGANVLTF; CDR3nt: TGTGCCAGCAGCAGCACAAGCGCTGGGGCCAACGTCCTGACTTTC
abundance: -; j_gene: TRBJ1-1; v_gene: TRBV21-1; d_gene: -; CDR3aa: CASSNHHNFSGERNTEAFF; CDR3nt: TGTGCCAGCAGCAACCACCACAACTTCTCAGGTGAAAGAAACACTGAAGCTTTCTTT
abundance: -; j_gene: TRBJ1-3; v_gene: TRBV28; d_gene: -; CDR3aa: CASTPPGHSSGNTIYF; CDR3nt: TGTGCCAGCACTCCTCCGGGACATAGCTCTGGAAACACCATATATTTT
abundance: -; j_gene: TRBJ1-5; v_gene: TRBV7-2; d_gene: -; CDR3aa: CASSFYSNQPQHF; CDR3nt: TGTGCCAGCAGCTTCTATAGCAATCAGCCCCAGCATTTT
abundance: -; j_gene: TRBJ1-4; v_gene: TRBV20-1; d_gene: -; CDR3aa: CSASEGGSEKLFF; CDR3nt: TGCAGTGCTAGTGAGGGTGGGAGTGAAAAACTGTTTTTT
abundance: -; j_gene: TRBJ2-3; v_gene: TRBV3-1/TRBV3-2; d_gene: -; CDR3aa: CASSQEASTDTQYF; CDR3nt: TGTGCCAGCAGCCAGGAGGCGAGCACAGATACGCAGTATTTT
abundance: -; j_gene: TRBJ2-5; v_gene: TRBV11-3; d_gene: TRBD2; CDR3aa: CASSLGLAPLGETQYF; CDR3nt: TGTGCCAGCAGCTTGGGACTAGCTCCTCTCGGGGAGACCCAGTACTTC
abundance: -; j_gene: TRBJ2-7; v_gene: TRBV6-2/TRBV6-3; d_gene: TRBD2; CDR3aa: CASSRTSGRVRDSYEQYF; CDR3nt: TGTGCCAGCAGTCGGACTAGCGGGAGAGTCCGGGACTCCTACGAGCAGTACTTC
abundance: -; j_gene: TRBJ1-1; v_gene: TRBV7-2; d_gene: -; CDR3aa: CASSLQMNTEAFF; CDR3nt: TGTGCCAGCAGCTTGCAGATGAACACTGAAGCTTTCTTT